This T cell receptor beta chain was found in a study of T cell responses to AZD1222 COVID-19 vaccine. Whole-study results and caveats: Seropositive AZD1222 recipients at baseline numbered only five or six.

Germline lookup yields CDR1 SQVTM and CDR2 ANQGSEA. The CDR3 covers 15 residues. V lost 5 bases and J lost 1; bases outside the gene matches: 4. TCRdb's copy holds only in-frame clones and misses some; the assay was immunoSEQ multiplex PCR. The profile covers about 100,000 clones, with about 89% appearing a single time and around 17% taken by the ten largest. Turning to this clone: Its matching antigen is unknown.

The gene calls are TRBV29-1 and TRBJ2-6; 8 bases map to TRBD1. This receptor was taken from an adult in good health. Sequences were derived from peripheral blood, sampled on day 0 of AZD1222 vaccination. CDR3 DNA sequence: TGCAGCGTTACAACAGGGGGATCTGGGGCCAACGTCCTGACTTTC. Encoded protein: CSVTTGGSGANVLTF.